One sample yielded the 9 T cell receptor beta chains listed below, sequenced in a study of cytomegalovirus exposure and HLA in healthy donors. With 60 Vbeta and 13 Jbeta primers, the PCR was carried out. The method was immunoSEQ multiplex PCR; TCRdb's version includes in-frame clones alone and lacks a portion of them. Seen here are some 120,000 clones, approximately 72% observed once, and the top ten hold 6.5% to 9%. The material sequenced was PBMCs. The source of these receptors is a woman aged 40-49 years in good health and CMV-seropositive.

The V gene is TRBV5-1, the J gene TRBJ1-1; no firm D call. The CDR3 is made up of 14 amino acids. Trimming shortened V by 0 bases and J by 3 bases, and 9 bases separated the two germline ends. Germline values: CDR1 SGHRS, CDR2 YFSETQ. CDR3 sequence: CASSLAQADTEAFF. For the CDR3, the DNA is TGCGCCAGCAGCTTGGCCCAGGCAGACACTGAAGCTTTCTTT.

The chain uses TRBV9 and TRBJ1-2, with 7 bases identical to TRBD1. The CDR3 is 14 amino acids. Trimming removed 3 bases from V and 2 bases from J; junction bases left unmatched: 4. Germline V gene lookup returns CDR1 SGDLS and CDR2 YYNGEE. The CDR3 spells CASSASDRNYGYTF. The CDR3 DNA sequence: TGTGCCAGCAGCGCCTCGGACAGGAACTATGGCTACACCTTC.

The genes are TRBV14 and TRBJ1-4; D may be TRBD1 (5 bases). The V gene's germline CDR1 is SGHDN and CDR2 FVKESK. With 0 bases removed from V and 5 bases from J, the gap between germline ends came to 13 bases. This CDR3 has 16 amino acids. DNA of the CDR3: TGTGCCAGCAGCCAAGATGGGAACAGGCTAAATGAAAAACTGTTTTTT. Its protein product is CASSQDGNRLNEKLFF.

This clone was seen only a few times. The chain employs TRBV23-1 and TRBJ1-6; no firm D call. TRBV23-1 is assigned to the ORF class and has an uncertain function. This CDR3 comprises 15 residues. V dropped 3 bases and J dropped 9 bases, with 15 bases sitting between them. The CDR3 here is CASSHPSGRSSPLHF. The CDR3 DNA is TGCGCCAGCAGTCACCCTAGTGGTAGAAGTTCACCCCTCCACTTT.

J is TRBJ2-1 and V is TRBV9; no clear D gene. Trimming removed 0 bases from V and 0 bases from J, with 4 bases in between. The CDR3 totals 14 residues. Germline V gene lookup returns CDR1 SGDLS and CDR2 YYNGEE. In DNA, the CDR3 is TGTGCCAGCAGCGTAGCCATCTCCTACAATGAGCAGTTCTTC. This encodes CASSVAISYNEQFF.

This clone has just a few counts. The rearrangement links TRBV6-5 to TRBJ1-3; perhaps TRBD1 as D (6 bases). The germline gives CDR1 MNHEY, CDR2 SVGAGI. Trimming stripped 11 bases from V and 6 bases from J, with 17 bases between. The CDR3 consists of 13 residues. DNA for the CDR3: TGTGCCGTACAGCCGCAGGGGTCAAACACCATATATTTT. It encodes CAVQPQGSNTIYF.

This sequence joins TRBV19 and TRBJ1-3; 7 nucleotides match TRBD1. The CDR3 spans 16 residues. Germline CDR1 reads LNHDA; CDR2 reads SQIVND (reference sequence). V was pared by 5 bases and J by 0 bases, with 7 bases of the junction left unmatched. For the CDR3, the DNA is TGTGCCAGTAGTCTAGGACAGGCGAGCTCTGGAAACACCATATATTTT. This translates into CASSLGQASSGNTIYF.

The V call is TRBV5-1, the J call TRBJ2-7, with 10 nucleotides matching TRBD2. Germline V lookup: CDR1 SGHRS, CDR2 YFSETQ. Trimming at V came to 4 bases and at J to 4 bases, leaving 8 bases not matched to a gene. The CDR3 is 15 amino acids. CDR3 amino acids: CASSEGLAEGYEQYF. In nucleotides, the CDR3 is TGCGCCAGCAGCGAAGGACTAGCGGAGGGATACGAGCAGTACTTC.

The rearrangement joins TRBV19 to TRBJ2-5; the match to TRBD2 covers 10 bases. The CDR3 contains 16 residues. The germline CDR1 and CDR2 sequences are LNHDA and SQIVND (reference sequence). The junction had 5 bases not matched to a gene; V was cut back by 4 bases and J by 0 bases. CDR3: CASSKTAGGYQETQYF. The CDR3 DNA sequence: TGTGCCAGTAGTAAGACAGCGGGGGGGTACCAAGAGACCCAGTACTTC. Complete variable domain (other parts from reference TRBV19 and TRBJ2-5): DGGITQSPKYLFRKEGQNVTLSCEQNLNHDAMYWYRQDPGQGLRLIYYSQIVNDFQKGDIAEGYSVSREKKESFPLTVTSAQKNPTAFYLCASSKTAGGYQETQYFGPGTRLLVL.